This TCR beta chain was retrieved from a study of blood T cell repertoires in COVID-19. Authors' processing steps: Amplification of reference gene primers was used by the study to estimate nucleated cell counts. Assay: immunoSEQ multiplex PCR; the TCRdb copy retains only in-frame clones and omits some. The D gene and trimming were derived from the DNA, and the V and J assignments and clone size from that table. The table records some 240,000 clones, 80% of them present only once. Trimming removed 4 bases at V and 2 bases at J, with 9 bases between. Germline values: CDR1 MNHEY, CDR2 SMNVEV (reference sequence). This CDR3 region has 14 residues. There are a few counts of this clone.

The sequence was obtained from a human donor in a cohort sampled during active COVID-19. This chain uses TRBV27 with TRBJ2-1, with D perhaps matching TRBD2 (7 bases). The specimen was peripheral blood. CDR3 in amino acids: CASSSGGPYNEQFF. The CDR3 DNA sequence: TGTGCCAGCAGTTCGGGGGGCCCCTACAATGAGCAGTTCTTC.